This record looks at one T cell receptor (beta chain) sequence and its context. Its antigen is unidentified. The assay was immunoSEQ multiplex PCR, and TCRdb's table has in-frame clones only and misses some. The sample consists of tens of thousands of clones, about nine tenths of them appearing once. Germline V gene data show CDR1 as SGHNT and CDR2 as YYREEE (reference sequence). This CDR3 is 15 amino acids long. Trimming took 2 bases from V and 3 from J; bases not matched to a gene: 3. These data originate in a study of pediatric ulcerative colitis. Study observations and caveats: Compared with controls, ulcerative colitis showed greater blood-rectum clone sharing. No controls had the two rectal clonotypes shared by ulcerative colitis patients.

The V and J genes are TRBV5-4 and TRBJ1-4, with TRBD1 matching over 8 bases. This receptor was obtained from a boy under 18 who was a control in a study of pediatric ulcerative colitis. Sequencing used blood. The CDR3 region is CASSLDRGANEKLFF. In DNA, the CDR3 is TGTGCCAGCAGCTTAGACAGGGGAGCTAATGAAAAACTGTTTTTT.